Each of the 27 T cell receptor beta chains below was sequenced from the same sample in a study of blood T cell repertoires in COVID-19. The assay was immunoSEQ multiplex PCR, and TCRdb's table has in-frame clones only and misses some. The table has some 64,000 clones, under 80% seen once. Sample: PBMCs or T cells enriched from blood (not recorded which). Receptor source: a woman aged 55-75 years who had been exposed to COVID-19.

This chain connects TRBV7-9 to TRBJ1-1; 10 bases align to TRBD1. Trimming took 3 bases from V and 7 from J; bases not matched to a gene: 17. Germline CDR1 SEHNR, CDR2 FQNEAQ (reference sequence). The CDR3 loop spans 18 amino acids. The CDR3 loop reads CASSFHSGTGAADREAFF. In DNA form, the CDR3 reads TGTGCCAGCAGCTTTCACTCCGGGACAGGGGCTGCTGATCGTGAAGCTTTCTTT.

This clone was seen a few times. This CDR3 reads CASSWGVGQPQHF. CDR3 nucleotide sequence: TGTGCCAGCAGCTGGGGGGTTGGTCAGCCCCAGCATTTT. The genes are TRBV7-2 and TRBJ1-5; possibly TRBD1 for D (5 bases). CDR3 length: 13 amino acids. Germline CDR1 is SGHTA and CDR2 is FQGNSA. V was clipped by 4 bases and J by 6 bases, with 10 bases between them.

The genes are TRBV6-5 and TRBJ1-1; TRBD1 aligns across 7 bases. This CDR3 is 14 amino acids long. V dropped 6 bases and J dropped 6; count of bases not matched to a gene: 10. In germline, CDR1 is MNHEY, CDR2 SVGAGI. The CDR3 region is CASRPGTDNAEAFF. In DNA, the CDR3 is TGTGCCAGCAGACCCGGGACAGATAACGCTGAAGCTTTCTTT.

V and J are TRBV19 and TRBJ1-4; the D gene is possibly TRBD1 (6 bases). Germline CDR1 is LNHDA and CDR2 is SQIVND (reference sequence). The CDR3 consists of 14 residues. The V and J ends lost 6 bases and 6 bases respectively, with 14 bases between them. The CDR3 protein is CASSTRGVDEKLFF. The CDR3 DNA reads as TGTGCCAGTAGCACCAGGGGCGTAGATGAAAAACTGTTTTTT.

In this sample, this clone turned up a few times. CDR3 protein: CASYRETEAFF. The CDR3 DNA reads as TGTGCCAGTTACAGGGAAACTGAAGCTTTCTTT. This sequence joins TRBV6-5 and TRBJ1-1, with D perhaps matching TRBD1 (6 bases). CDR3 length: 11 residues. V was trimmed by 9 bases and J by 5 bases, leaving 10 bases between them. CDR1 MNHEY and CDR2 SVGAGI come from the germline V gene.

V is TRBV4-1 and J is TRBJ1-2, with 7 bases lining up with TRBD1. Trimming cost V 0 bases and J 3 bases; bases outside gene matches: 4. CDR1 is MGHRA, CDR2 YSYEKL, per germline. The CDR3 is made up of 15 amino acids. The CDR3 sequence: CASSQEDRGHYGYTF. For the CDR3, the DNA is TGCGCCAGCAGCCAAGAAGATAGGGGGCACTATGGCTACACCTTC.

Here the CDR3 reads CASSSTLLENTEAFF. The CDR3 DNA is TGTGCCAGCAGCTCGACACTCCTGGAGAACACTGAAGCTTTCTTT. The chain carries TRBV7-9 and TRBJ1-1; D remains ambiguous. CDR1 is SEHNR, CDR2 FQNEAQ, per germline (reference sequence). This CDR3 is built from 15 residues. Trimming stripped 4 bases from V and 1 base from J, with 13 bases between.

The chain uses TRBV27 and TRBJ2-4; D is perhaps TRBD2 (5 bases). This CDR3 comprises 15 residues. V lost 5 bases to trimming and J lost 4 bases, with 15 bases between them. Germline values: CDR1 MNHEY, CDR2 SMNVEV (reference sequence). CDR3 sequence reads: CASSLQLPGKNIQYF. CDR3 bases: TGTGCCAGCAGTCTGCAGCTTCCGGGGAAAAACATTCAGTACTTC.

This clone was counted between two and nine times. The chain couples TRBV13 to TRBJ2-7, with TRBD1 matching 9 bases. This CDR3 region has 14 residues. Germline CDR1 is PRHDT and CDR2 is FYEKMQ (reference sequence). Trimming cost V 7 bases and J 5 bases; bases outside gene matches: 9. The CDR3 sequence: CASNLGQGSDEQYF. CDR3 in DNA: TGTGCCAGCAACCTGGGACAGGGTAGCGACGAGCAGTACTTC. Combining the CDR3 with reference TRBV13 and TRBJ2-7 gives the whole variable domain AAGVIQSPRHLIKEKRETATLKCYPIPRHDTVYWYQQGPGQDPQFLISFYEKMQSDKGSIPDRFSAQQFSDYHSELNMSSLELGDSALYFCASNLGQGSDEQYFGPGTRLTVT.

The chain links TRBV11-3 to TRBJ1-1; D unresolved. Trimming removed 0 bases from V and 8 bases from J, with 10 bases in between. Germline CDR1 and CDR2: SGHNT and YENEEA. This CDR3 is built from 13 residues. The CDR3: CASSLDHRGEAFF. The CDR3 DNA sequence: TGTGCCAGCAGCTTAGATCACCGGGGAGAAGCTTTCTTT.

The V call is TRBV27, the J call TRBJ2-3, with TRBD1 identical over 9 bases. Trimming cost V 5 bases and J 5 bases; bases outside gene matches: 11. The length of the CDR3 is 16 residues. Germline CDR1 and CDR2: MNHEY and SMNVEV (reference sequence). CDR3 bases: TGTGCCAGCAGTCGTAACAGGGGGCCCTCGGGAGATACGCAGTATTTT. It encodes CASSRNRGPSGDTQYF.

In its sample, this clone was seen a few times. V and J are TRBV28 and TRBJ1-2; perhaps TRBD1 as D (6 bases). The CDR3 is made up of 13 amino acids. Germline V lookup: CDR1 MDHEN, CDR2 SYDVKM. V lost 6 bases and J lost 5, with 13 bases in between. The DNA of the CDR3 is TGTGCCAGCAGGCAGGACAGTGGGTATGGCTACACCTTC. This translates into CASRQDSGYGYTF.

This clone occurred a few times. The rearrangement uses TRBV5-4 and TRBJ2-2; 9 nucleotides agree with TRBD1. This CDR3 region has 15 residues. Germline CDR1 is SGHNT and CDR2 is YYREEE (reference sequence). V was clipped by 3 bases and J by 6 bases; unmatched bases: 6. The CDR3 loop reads CASSSGQGISGELFF. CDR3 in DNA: TGTGCCAGCAGCTCGGGACAGGGAATATCCGGGGAGCTGTTTTTT.

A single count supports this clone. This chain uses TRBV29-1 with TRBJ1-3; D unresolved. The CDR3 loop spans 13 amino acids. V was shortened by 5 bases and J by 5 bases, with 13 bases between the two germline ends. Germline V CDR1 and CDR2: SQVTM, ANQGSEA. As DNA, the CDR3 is TGCAGCGTTTTTCCCCGGGGAAGAAACACCATATATTTT. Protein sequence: CSVFPRGRNTIYF.

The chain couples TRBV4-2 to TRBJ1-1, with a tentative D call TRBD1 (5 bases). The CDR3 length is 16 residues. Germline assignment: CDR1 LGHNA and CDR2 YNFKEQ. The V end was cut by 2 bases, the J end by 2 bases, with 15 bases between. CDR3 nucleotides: TGTGCCAGCAGCCAACGACATGACAGTTCAAACACTGAAGCTTTCTTT. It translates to CASSQRHDSSNTEAFF.

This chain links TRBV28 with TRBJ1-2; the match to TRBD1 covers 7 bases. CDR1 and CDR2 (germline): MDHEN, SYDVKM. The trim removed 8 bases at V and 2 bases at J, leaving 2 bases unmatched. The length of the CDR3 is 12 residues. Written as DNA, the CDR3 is TGTGCCAGCCTGGGACAGAACTATGGCTACACCTTC. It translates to CASLGQNYGYTF.

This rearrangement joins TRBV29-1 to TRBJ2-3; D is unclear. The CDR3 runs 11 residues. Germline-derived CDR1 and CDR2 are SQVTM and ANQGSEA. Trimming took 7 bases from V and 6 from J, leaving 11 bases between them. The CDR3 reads CSAPVGDTQYF. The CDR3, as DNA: TGCAGCGCCCCGGTCGGGGATACGCAGTATTTT.

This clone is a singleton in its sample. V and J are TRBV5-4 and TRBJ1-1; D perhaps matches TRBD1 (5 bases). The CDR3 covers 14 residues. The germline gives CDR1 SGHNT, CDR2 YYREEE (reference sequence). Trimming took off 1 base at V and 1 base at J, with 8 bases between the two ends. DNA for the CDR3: TGTGCCAGCAGCTTGCCAGGGTCGAACACTGAAGCTTTCTTT. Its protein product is CASSLPGSNTEAFF.

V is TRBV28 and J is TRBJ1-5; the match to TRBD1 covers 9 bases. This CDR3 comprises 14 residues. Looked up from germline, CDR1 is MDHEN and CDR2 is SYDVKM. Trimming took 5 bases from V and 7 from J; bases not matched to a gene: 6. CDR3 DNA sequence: TGTGCCAGCAGTACCGGGACAGGGTCCCAGCCCCAGCATTTT. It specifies CASSTGTGSQPQHF.

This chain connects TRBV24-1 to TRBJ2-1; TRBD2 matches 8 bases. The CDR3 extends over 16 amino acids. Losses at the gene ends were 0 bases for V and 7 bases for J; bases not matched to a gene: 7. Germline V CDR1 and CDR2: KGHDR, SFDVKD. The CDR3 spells CATSDLRAGVLNEQFF. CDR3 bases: TGTGCCACCAGTGATTTGAGAGCGGGAGTTCTGAATGAGCAGTTCTTC.

CDR3 amino acids: CASSRSGEQYF. DNA of the CDR3: TGTGCCAGCAGTCGGTCGGGCGAGCAGTACTTC. The V and J genes are TRBV6-2 or TRBV6-3 and TRBJ2-7; no clear D. The CDR3 extends over 11 amino acids. The germline gives CDR1 MNHEY, CDR2 SVGEGT. V lost 5 bases and J lost 6, with 8 bases in between.

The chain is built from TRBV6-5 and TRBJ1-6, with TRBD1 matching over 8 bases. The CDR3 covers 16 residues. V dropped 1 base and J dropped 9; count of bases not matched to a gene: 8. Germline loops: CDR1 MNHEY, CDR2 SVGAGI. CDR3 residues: CASSYFGQGWGSPLHF. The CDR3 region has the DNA TGTGCCAGCAGTTACTTCGGACAGGGATGGGGTTCACCCCTCCACTTT.

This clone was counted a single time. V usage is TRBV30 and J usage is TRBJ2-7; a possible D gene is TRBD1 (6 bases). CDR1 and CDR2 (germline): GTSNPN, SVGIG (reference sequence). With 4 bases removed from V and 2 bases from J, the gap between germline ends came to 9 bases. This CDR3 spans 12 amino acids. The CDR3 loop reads CAWKGGPYEQYF. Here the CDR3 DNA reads TGTGCCTGGAAAGGGGGACCCTACGAGCAGTACTTC. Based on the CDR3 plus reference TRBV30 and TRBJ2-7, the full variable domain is SQTIHQWPATLVQPVGSPLSLECTVEGTSNPNLYWYRQAAGRGLQLLFYSVGIGQISSEVPQNLSASRPQDRQFILSSKKLLLSDSGFYLCAWKGGPYEQYFGPGTRLTVT.

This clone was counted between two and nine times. In nucleotides, the CDR3 is TGTGCCAGTAGTGAACAAACCGGGGAGCTGTTTTTT. This sequence encodes CASSEQTGELFF. The gene calls are TRBV19 and TRBJ2-2; D uncertain. The ends were cut back, 5 bases at V and 5 bases at J, with 6 bases in the middle. CDR3 length: 12 amino acids. Germline assignment: CDR1 LNHDA and CDR2 SQIVND (reference sequence).

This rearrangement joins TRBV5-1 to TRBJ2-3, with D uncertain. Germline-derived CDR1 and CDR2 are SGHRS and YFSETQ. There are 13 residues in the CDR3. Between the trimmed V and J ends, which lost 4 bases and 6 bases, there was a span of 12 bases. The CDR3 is CASSQRDGDTQYF. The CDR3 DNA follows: TGCGCCAGCAGCCAGCGAGACGGGGATACGCAGTATTTT.

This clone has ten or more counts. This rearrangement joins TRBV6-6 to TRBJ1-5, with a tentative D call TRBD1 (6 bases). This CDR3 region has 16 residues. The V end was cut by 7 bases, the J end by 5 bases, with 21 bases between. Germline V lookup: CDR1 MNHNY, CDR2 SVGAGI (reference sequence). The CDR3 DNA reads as TGTGCCAGCACTACCGGCGACAGGAGAGGGGATCAGCCCCAGCATTTT. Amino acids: CASTTGDRRGDQPQHF.

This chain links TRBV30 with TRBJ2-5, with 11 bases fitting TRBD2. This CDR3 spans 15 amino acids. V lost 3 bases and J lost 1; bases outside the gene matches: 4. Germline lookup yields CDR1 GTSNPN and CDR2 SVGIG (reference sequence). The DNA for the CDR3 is TGTGCCTGGAGACAGGGACTAGCGGTCCAAGAGACCCAGTACTTC. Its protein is CAWRQGLAVQETQYF.